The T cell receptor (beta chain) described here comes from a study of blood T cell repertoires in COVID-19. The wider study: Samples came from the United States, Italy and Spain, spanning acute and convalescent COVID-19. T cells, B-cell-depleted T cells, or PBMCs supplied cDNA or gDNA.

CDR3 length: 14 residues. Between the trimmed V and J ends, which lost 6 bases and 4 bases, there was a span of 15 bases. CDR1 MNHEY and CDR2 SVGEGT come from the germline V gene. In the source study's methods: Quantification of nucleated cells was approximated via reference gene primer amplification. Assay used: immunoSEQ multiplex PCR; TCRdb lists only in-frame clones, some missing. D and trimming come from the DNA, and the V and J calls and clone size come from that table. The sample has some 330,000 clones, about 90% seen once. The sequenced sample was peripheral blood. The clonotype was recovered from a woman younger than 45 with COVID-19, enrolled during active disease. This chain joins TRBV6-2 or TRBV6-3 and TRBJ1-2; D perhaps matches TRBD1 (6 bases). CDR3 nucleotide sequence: TGTGCCAGCAGCCCACAGGGAGTATTCTATGGCTACACCTTC. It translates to CASSPQGVFYGYTF.